Below, 15 T cell receptor beta chains from the same sample are listed, as sequenced in a study of T-cell reconstitution after alpha-beta-depleted transplantation in children. Unique molecular identifiers were built into the TCRbeta library. MiXCR, run by TCRdb on the PCR reads, gives a single entry per CDR3 protein. The repertoire holds about 610,000 distinct CDR3 sequences, with roughly 10% as singletons. The sample consisted of PBMCs from the stem cell graft donor, taken from the stem cell graft. These receptor sequences come from a human donor who donated a stem cell graft to a child with acute myeloid leukemia.

In its sample, this clonotype was seen many times. The chain couples TRBV29-1 to TRBJ2-1; 12 nucleotides line up with TRBD2. Losses at the gene ends were 4 bases for V and 0 bases for J; bases not matched to a gene: 1. CDR1 and CDR2 from the germline V gene are SQVTM and ANQGSEA. The CDR3 is 15 amino acids. CDR3 in amino acids: CSVGTSGVSYNEQFF. The CDR3 nucleotides are TGCAGCGTTGGGACTAGCGGGGTCTCCTACAATGAGCAGTTCTTC.

The rearrangement links TRBV30 to TRBJ2-7; 7 bases are a match to TRBD2. There are 14 residues in the CDR3. Trimming cost V 5 bases and J 3 bases; bases outside gene matches: 10. The germline V gene encodes CDR1 GTSNPN and CDR2 SVGIG (reference sequence). The CDR3 bases are TGTGCCTGGTCTGGCGGGAGTGGTGTCTACGAGCAGTACTTC. Its protein is CAWSGGSGVYEQYF.

There are a few counts of this clonotype. This chain links TRBV5-5 with TRBJ2-1; D gene unclear. Trimming removed 5 bases from V and 3 bases from J, with 12 bases in between. The CDR3 is made up of 14 amino acids. Germline V gene sequence: CDR1 SGHKS, CDR2 YYEKEE (reference sequence). For the CDR3, the DNA is TGTGCCAGCAGTTCCCCTCCCGGCTACAATGAGCAGTTCTTC. It encodes CASSSPPGYNEQFF.

The chain combines TRBV5-1 with TRBJ2-3, with TRBD2 matching 11 bases. CDR1 and CDR2 (germline): SGHRS, YFSETQ. This CDR3 comprises 17 residues. V lost 4 bases to trimming and J lost 6 bases; unmatched junction nucleotides: 13. CDR3 sequence (DNA): TGCGCCAGCAGCCCCGGGACTAGCGGCCACATGGAGGATACGCAGTATTTT. Encoded protein: CASSPGTSGHMEDTQYF.

This clonotype has ten or more counts. The chain links TRBV10-3 to TRBJ2-3; 8 bases are shared with TRBD2. V was clipped by 5 bases and J by 6 bases; unmatched bases: 4. Germline V gives CDR1 ENHRY, CDR2 SYGVKD. The CDR3 totals 13 residues. This chain's CDR3 is CAISLAGSDTQYF. CDR3 coding DNA: TGTGCCATCAGTTTAGCGGGATCCGATACGCAGTATTTT.

This clonotype has only a few counts. The chain employs TRBV29-1 and TRBJ2-3; TRBD2 aligns across 9 bases. The CDR3 is made up of 14 amino acids. Germline CDR1 SQVTM, CDR2 ANQGSEA. Trimming at V came to 7 bases and at J to 4 bases, leaving 9 bases not matched to a gene. The CDR3 DNA follows: TGCAGCGCCCGGAGAGCGGGGGGACCAGATACGCAGTATTTT. This codes for CSARRAGGPDTQYF.

Concerning this clonotype itself: One base away lies a much larger clone, so this may be a sequencing read error. The gene calls are TRBV4-3 and TRBJ2-2, with D hard to call. Trimming stripped 1 base from V and 2 bases from J, with 8 bases between. Germline V gene data show CDR1 as LGHNA and CDR2 as YSLEER. This CDR3 has 15 amino acids. CDR3 region: CASSQARPNTGELFF. The CDR3 DNA follows: TGCGCCAGCAGCCAAGCAAGACCAAACACCGGGGAGCTGTTTTTT.

This clonotype was detected a few times. This chain links TRBV10-3 with TRBJ2-1; TRBD2 matches at 10 bases. Germline V lookup: CDR1 ENHRY, CDR2 SYGVKD. The CDR3 covers 14 residues. The ends lost 10 bases at V and 2 bases at J; junction bases unmatched: 5. The CDR3 DNA follows: TGTGCCACCCAGACTAGCGGGCCCTACAATGAGCAGTTCTTC. The encoded protein is CATQTSGPYNEQFF.

The table lists this clonotype with a few counts. The chain carries TRBV12-3 or TRBV12-4 and TRBJ2-2; D gene unclear. V dropped 3 bases and J dropped 3 bases, with 11 bases sitting between them. The CDR3 totals 15 residues. The CDR3 sequence is CASSFKAKDTGELFF. CDR3 bases: TGTGCCAGCAGTTTTAAGGCTAAGGACACCGGGGAGCTGTTTTTT.

This clonotype has at least ten counts. The chain employs TRBV11-2 and TRBJ2-3; no firm D call. This CDR3 has 15 amino acids. CDR1 is SGHAT and CDR2 is FQNNGV in the germline V gene. V lost 0 bases to trimming and J lost 6 bases, with 13 bases between them. The CDR3 DNA reads as TGTGCCAGCAGCTTAGATGTGGGCGGTGCGGATACGCAGTATTTT. Translation: CASSLDVGGADTQYF. Complete variable domain (other parts from reference TRBV11-2 and TRBJ2-3): EAGVAQSPRYKIIEKRQSVAFWCNPISGHATLYWYQQILGQGPKLLIQFQNNGVVDDSQLPKDRFSAERLKGVDSTLKIQPAKLEDSAVYLCASSLDVGGADTQYFGPGTRLTVL.

A few counts support this clonotype. This rearrangement joins TRBV5-1 to TRBJ2-2; 7 bases agree with TRBD1. The CDR3 loop spans 17 amino acids. The J segment lost 3 bases and the V segment lost 2 bases, leaving 10 bases of the junction unmatched. The germline gives CDR1 SGHRS, CDR2 YFSETQ. CDR3 loop: CASSFTYDRAHTGELFF. In DNA form, the CDR3 reads TGCGCCAGCAGCTTCACATACGACAGGGCCCACACCGGGGAGCTGTTTTTT.

V gene TRBV20-1 combines with J gene TRBJ2-5, with D maybe TRBD2 (5 bases). This CDR3 is 14 amino acids long. CDR1 is DFQATT and CDR2 is SNEGSKA in the germline V gene (reference sequence). Deletions cut 3 bases from V and 3 bases from J, with 14 bases between. CDR3 nucleotides: TGCAGTGCTAGGAGTTTGCTAGCCGAAGAGACCCAGTACTTC. Translated: CSARSLLAEETQYF.

The rearrangement uses TRBV2 and TRBJ2-3; 7 positions match TRBD2. With 6 bases clipped from V and 4 bases from J, the junction kept 13 bases outside the gene matches. CDR1 and CDR2 from the germline V gene are SNHLY and FYNNEI. The CDR3 runs 16 residues. The CDR3 DNA is TGTGCCAGCAGGGTCTTGGGGGAGGGCCGCGCAGATACGCAGTATTTT. It specifies CASRVLGEGRADTQYF.

This clonotype has a handful of counts. The V call is TRBV6-2 or TRBV6-3, the J call TRBJ2-1; 9 positions agree with TRBD1. This CDR3 has 17 residues. Germline V gene sequence: CDR1 MNHEY, CDR2 SVGEGT. V shed 6 bases and J 6 bases; nucleotides not matched to a gene: 15. CDR3 residues: CASRPGQGRRYGNEQFF. In nucleotides, the CDR3 is TGTGCCAGCAGACCAGGACAGGGGAGGAGATACGGCAATGAGCAGTTCTTC.

The chain combines TRBV28 with TRBJ2-7; 9 nucleotides match TRBD1. The V segment lost 6 bases and the J segment 5 bases; nucleotides outside the gene matches: 8. Germline V gives CDR1 MDHEN, CDR2 SYDVKM. The CDR3 is made up of 14 amino acids. CDR3 nucleotide sequence: TGTGCCAGCAGCTCCGGGACAGGGCGCGACGAGCAGTACTTC. It encodes CASSSGTGRDEQYF.